This paragraph covers one T cell receptor (beta chain) sequence. This record comes from a study of blood T cell repertoires in COVID-19. TCRdb's copy holds only in-frame clones and misses some; the assay was immunoSEQ multiplex PCR. Of about 99,000 clones in the sample, roughly 90% are singletons; the top ten hold approximately 3.5%. The CDR3 is 13 amino acids. V dropped 7 bases and J dropped 10; count of bases not matched to a gene: 7. In germline, CDR1 is MNHNY, CDR2 SVGAGI (reference sequence). The sequencing sample was made of peripheral blood. The sequence was obtained from a woman aged 60 to 75 with acute or convalescent COVID-19. The rearrangement links TRBV6-6 to TRBJ2-1; 10 bases agree with TRBD2. The CDR3 here is CASILAGEDEQFF. The CDR3 nucleotides read TGTGCCAGCATCCTAGCGGGAGAAGACGAGCAGTTCTTC.